The source of this T cell receptor (beta chain) is a study of cytomegalovirus exposure and HLA in healthy donors. Study-level findings and limits: Most subjects had HLA-A and HLA-B alleles reportedly predicted accurately by TCR beta sequences. According to the study, 150 to 200 TCR beta chains were cytomegalovirus-associated. Roughly uniform sequencing depth across donors was assumed, possibly incorrectly.

Use of 60 Vbeta and 13 Jbeta primers characterized the PCR. The method was immunoSEQ multiplex PCR; TCRdb's version includes in-frame clones alone and lacks a portion of them. The profile shows 120,000 or so clones, roughly 80% of them singletons. Of note for this clone: Its antigen is not identified.

J was trimmed by 0 bases and V by 4 bases; bases with no gene match: 8. There are 19 residues in the CDR3. The V gene's germline CDR1 is LNHDA and CDR2 SQIVND (reference sequence). The J gene is TRBJ2-6, the V gene TRBV19, with 11 bases identical to TRBD2. Source material: PBMCs. The sequence came from a man younger than 35 in good health and CMV-seronegative. CDR3 residues: CASSKAPLAGASGANVLTF. The CDR3 coding sequence is TGTGCCAGTAGTAAGGCCCCACTAGCGGGGGCCTCTGGGGCCAACGTCCTGACTTTC.